This TCR beta chain was sequenced in a study of blood T cells in healthy people across ages. About the study: About one barcoded beta molecule per two T cells was captured by template switching. Overall study results and limits: Roughly linear age-related decline in beta diversity appeared, significant by age 40. The study found more naive CD4+ cells and higher diversity in long-lived than aged donors.

This clonotype has more than one count but fewer than ten. Its matching antigen is unknown. Together with a sample-barcoded 5' primer, a J-beta primer mix was included in a second PCR lasting roughly 6 to 12 cycles. Via MiXCR, TCRdb re-called the 5' RACE reads, giving one row per CDR3 protein. The sample has 550,000 to 650,000 distinct CDR3 sequences; over 25% are singletons. The CDR3 runs to 14 residues. CDR1 is LGHDT and CDR2 is YNNKEL in the germline V gene (reference sequence). V gave up 4 bases and J gave up 4 bases; unmatched junction bases: 4. The data also belong to a second study, concerning T cells of mothers and their children.

The TCR sequence derives from a boy aged 2 to 10 in good health. The chain combines TRBV3-1 with TRBJ2-5, with 9 bases identical to TRBD2. The sample consisted of blood. The DNA for the CDR3 is TGTGCCAGCAGCCCACCGGGACTAGCAGAGACCCAGTACTTC. As protein: CASSPPGLAETQYF.